The present T cell receptor beta chain was sequenced within a study of cytotoxic CD8 clonotypes in ibrutinib-treated CLL. Libraries were prepared by immunoSEQ multiplex PCR; TCRdb keeps only in-frame clonotypes and omits some of them. This sample yields approximately 300,000 clones, of which roughly 79% are seen a single time; 6.5% to 8.5% belongs to the top ten. The CDR3 runs to 15 residues. J gave up 2 bases and V 5 bases, and 7 bases lay outside the gene matches. The germline V gene encodes CDR1 SGHAT and CDR2 FQNNGV. The J gene is TRBJ1-2, the V gene TRBV11-2; 8 bases line up with TRBD1. The source material was PBMCs, sampled before ibrutinib treatment. This receptor was taken from a human donor with chronic lymphocytic leukemia. The CDR3 sequence is CASSTRTGPNYGYTF. In nucleotides, the CDR3 is TGTGCCAGCAGCACTCGGACAGGGCCCAACTATGGCTACACCTTC.